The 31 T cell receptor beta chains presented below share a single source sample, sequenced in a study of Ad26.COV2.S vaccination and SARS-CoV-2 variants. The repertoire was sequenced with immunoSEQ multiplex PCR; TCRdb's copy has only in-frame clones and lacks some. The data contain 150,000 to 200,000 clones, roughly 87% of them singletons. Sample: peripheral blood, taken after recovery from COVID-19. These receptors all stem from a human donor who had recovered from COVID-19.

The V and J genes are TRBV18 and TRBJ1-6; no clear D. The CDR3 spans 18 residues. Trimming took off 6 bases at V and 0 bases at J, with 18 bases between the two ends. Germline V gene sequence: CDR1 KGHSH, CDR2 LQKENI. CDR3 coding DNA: TGTGCCAGCTCTCGTGTTACGAGTCGTAGCTCCTATAATTCACCCCTCCACTTT. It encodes CASSRVTSRSSYNSPLHF.

The DNA for the CDR3 is TGTGCCAGCAGTTATATGGTGACCGTTGAAGCTTTCTTT. This codes for CASSYMVTVEAFF. The chain combines TRBV12-3 or TRBV12-4 with TRBJ1-1; no firm D call. Trimming cost V 4 bases and J 7 bases, with 13 bases left between them. The CDR3 spans 13 residues.

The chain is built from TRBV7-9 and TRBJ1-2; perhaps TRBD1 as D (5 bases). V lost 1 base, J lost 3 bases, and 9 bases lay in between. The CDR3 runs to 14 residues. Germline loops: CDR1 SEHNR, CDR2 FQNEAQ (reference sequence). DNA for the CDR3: TGTGCCAGCAGCTTAGTTCGGGGGTACTATGGCTACACCTTC. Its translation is CASSLVRGYYGYTF. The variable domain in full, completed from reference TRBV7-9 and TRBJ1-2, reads DTGVSQNPRHKITKRGQNVTFRCDPISEHNRLYWYRQTLGQGPEFLTYFQNEAQLEKSRLLSDRFSAERPKGSFSTLEIQRTEQGDSAMYLCASSLVRGYYGYTFGSGTRLTVV.

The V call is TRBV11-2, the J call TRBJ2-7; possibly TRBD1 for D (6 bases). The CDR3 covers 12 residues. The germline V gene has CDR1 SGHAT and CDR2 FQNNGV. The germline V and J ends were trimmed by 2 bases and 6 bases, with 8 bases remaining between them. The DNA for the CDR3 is TGTGCCAGCAGCTTACAGGGGAGCGAGCAGTACTTC. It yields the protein CASSLQGSEQYF. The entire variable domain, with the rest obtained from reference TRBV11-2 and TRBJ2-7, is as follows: EAGVAQSPRYKIIEKRQSVAFWCNPISGHATLYWYQQILGQGPKLLIQFQNNGVVDDSQLPKDRFSAERLKGVDSTLKIQPAKLEDSAVYLCASSLQGSEQYFGPGTRLTVT.

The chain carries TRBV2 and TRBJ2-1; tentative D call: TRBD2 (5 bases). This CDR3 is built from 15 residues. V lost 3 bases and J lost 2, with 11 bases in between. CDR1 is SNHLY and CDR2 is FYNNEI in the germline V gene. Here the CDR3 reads CASSDRELAYNEQFF. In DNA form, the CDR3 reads TGTGCCAGCAGTGATAGGGAGTTGGCCTACAATGAGCAGTTCTTC.

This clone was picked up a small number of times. The DNA for the CDR3 is TGTGCCAGCAGCTTACAGGCCCAAGAGACCCAGTACTTC. Amino acid sequence: CASSLQAQETQYF. V gene TRBV7-3 combines with J gene TRBJ2-5; D not certain. Germline CDR1 SGHTA, CDR2 FQGTGA. CDR3 length: 13 residues. Trimming removed 2 bases from V and 1 base from J, with 5 bases in between.

The CDR3 reads CASTQETASHGYTF. CDR3 sequence (DNA): TGTGCCAGCACCCAAGAAACCGCCAGCCATGGCTACACCTTC. J is TRBJ1-2 and V is TRBV2, with D hard to call. This CDR3 comprises 14 residues. Germline V lookup: CDR1 SNHLY, CDR2 FYNNEI. Trimming pared 7 bases from V and 6 bases from J, leaving 18 bases between.

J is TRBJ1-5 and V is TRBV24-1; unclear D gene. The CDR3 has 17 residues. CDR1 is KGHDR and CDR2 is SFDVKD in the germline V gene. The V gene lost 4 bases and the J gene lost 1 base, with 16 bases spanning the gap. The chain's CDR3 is CATSDRRSGLSNQPQHF. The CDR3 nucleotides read TGTGCCACCAGTGACAGGCGGAGCGGCCTCAGCAATCAGCCCCAGCATTTT.

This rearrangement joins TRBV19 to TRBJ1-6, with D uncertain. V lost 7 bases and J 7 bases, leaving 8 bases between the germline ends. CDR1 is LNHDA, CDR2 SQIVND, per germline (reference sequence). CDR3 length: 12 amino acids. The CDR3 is CASNLRNSPLHF. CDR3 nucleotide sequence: TGTGCCAGTAACCTTCGGAATTCACCCCTCCACTTT.

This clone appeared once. The CDR3 DNA reads TGTGCCTGCAAGAGGGCAGGGGGCACAGATACGCAGTATTTT. It yields the protein CACKRAGGTDTQYF. The chain links TRBV2 to TRBJ2-3; tentative D call: TRBD1 (6 bases). The CDR3 runs to 14 residues. Trimming took 11 bases from V and 1 from J, leaving 16 bases between them. Germline V CDR1 and CDR2: SNHLY, FYNNEI. The variable domain in full, with the rest retrieved from reference TRBV2 and TRBJ2-3, is EPEVTQTPSHQVTQMGQEVILRCVPISNHLYFYWYRQILGQKVEFLVSFYNNEISEKSEIFDDQFSVERPDGSNFTLKIRSTKLEDSAMYFCACKRAGGTDTQYFGPGTRLTVL.

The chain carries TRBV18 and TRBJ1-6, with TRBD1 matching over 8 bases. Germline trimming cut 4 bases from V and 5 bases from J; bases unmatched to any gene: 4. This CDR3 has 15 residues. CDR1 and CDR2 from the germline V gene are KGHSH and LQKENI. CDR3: CASSHRDRNNSPLHF. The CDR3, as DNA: TGTGCCAGCTCACACCGGGACAGGAATAATTCACCCCTCCACTTT.

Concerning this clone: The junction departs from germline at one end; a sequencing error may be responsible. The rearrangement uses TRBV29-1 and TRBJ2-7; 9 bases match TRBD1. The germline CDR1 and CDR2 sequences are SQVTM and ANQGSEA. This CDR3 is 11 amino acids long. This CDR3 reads CSGGRDREFFF. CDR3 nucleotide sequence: TGCAGCGGGGGGCGGGACAGGGAATTCTTCTTC.

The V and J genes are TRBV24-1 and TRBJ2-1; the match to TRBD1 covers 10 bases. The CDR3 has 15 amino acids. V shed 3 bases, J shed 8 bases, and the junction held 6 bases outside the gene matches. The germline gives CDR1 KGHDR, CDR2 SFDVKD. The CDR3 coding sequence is TGTGCCACCAGTGATCCGGGACAGGGGCGCGATGAGCAGTTCTTC. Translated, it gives CATSDPGQGRDEQFF.

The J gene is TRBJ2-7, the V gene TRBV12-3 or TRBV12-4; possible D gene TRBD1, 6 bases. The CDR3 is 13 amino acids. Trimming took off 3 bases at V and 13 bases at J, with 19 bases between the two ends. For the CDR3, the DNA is TGTGCCAGCAGTTTTGGGGCCAGGGGCAGTACCTACTTC. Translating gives CASSFGARGSTYF.

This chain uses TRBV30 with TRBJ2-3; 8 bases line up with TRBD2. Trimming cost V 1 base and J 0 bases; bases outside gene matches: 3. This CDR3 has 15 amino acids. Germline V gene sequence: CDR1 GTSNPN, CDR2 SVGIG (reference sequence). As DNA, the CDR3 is TGTGCCTGGAGTGCCGGGGGGGCTAGCACAGATACGCAGTATTTT. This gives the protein CAWSAGGASTDTQYF. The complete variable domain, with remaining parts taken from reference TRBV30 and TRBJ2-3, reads SQTIHQWPATLVQPVGSPLSLECTVEGTSNPNLYWYRQAAGRGLQLLFYSVGIGQISSEVPQNLSASRPQDRQFILSSKKLLLSDSGFYLCAWSAGGASTDTQYFGPGTRLTVL.

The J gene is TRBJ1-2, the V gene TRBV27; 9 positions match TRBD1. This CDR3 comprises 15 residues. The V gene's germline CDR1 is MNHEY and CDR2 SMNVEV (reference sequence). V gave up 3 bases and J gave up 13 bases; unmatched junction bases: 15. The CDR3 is CASSLYGQGRLPRTF. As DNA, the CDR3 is TGTGCCAGCAGTTTGTACGGACAGGGGCGCTTACCGCGCACCTTC.

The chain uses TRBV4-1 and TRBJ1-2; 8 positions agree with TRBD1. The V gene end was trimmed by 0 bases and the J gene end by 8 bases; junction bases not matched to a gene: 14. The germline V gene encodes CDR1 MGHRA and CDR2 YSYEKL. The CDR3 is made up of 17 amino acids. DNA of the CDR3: TGCGCCAGCAGCCAAGATAGATTTGGGACAGGCTGGGGAGGCTACACCTTC. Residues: CASSQDRFGTGWGGYTF.

CDR3 protein: CASSVEGFQPQHF. The CDR3 nucleotides read TGTGCCAGCAGCGTAGAGGGGTTTCAGCCCCAGCATTTT. The chain carries TRBV9 and TRBJ1-5; weak D call: TRBD1 (5 bases). V lost 0 bases, J lost 6 bases, and 7 bases lay in between. Germline V lookup: CDR1 SGDLS, CDR2 YYNGEE. This CDR3 comprises 13 residues.

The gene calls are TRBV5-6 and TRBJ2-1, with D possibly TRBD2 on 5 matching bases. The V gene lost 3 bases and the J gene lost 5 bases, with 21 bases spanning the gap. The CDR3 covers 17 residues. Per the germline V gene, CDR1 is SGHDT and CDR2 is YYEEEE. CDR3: CASSWGARVSLNNEQFF. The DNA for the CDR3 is TGTGCCAGCAGCTGGGGAGCTCGGGTTTCCCTAAACAATGAGCAGTTCTTC.

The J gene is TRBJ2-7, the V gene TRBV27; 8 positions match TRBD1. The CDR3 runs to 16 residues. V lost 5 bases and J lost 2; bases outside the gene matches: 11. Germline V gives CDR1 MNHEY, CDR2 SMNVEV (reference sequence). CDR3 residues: CASSPQGVGGPYEQYF. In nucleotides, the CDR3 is TGTGCCAGCAGTCCACAGGGGGTGGGAGGACCCTACGAGCAGTACTTC.

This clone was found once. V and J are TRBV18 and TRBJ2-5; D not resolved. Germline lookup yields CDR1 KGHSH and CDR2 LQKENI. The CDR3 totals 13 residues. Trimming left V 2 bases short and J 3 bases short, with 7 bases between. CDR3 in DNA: TGTGCCAGCTCACCATTCGCGGAAGAGACCCAGTACTTC. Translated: CASSPFAEETQYF.

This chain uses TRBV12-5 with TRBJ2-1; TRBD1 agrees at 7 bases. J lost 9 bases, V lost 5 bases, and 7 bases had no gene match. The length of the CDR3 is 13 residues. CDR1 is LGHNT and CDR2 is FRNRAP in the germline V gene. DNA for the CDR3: TGTGCTAGTGGTCCGAGGGGGCAGGGTGAGCAGTTCTTC. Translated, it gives CASGPRGQGEQFF.

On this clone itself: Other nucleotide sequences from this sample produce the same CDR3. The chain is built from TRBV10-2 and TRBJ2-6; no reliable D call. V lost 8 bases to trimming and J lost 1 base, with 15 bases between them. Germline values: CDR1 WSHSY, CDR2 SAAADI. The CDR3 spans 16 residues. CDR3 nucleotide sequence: TGCGCCAGCGGCCTCCTGCGGCCGTCTGGGGCCAACGTCCTGACTTTC. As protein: CASGLLRPSGANVLTF.

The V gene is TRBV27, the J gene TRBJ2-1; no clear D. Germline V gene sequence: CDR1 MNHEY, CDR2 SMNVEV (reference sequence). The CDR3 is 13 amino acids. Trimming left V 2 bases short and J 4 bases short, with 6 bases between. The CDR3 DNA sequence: TGTGCCAGCAGTTTAGCCAATTACAATGAGCAGTTCTTC. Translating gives CASSLANYNEQFF.

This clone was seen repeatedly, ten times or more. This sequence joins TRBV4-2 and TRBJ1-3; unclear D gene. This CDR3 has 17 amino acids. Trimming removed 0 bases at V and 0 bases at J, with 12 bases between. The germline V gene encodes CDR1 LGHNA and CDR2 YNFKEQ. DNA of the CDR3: TGTGCCAGCAGCCAAGATATGTTCACGAACTCTGGAAACACCATATATTTT. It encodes CASSQDMFTNSGNTIYF.

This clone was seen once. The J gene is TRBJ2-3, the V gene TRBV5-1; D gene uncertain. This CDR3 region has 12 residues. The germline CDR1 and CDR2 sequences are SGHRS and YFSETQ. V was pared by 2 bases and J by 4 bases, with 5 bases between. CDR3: CASSFSPDTQYF. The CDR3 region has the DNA TGCGCCAGCAGCTTCTCCCCAGATACGCAGTATTTT.

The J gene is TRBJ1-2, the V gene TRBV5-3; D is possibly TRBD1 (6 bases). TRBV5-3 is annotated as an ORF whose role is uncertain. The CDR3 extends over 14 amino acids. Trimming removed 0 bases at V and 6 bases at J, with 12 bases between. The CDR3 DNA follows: TGTGCCAGAAGCTTGGCCGACAGGATAAATGGCTACACCTTC. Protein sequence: CARSLADRINGYTF.

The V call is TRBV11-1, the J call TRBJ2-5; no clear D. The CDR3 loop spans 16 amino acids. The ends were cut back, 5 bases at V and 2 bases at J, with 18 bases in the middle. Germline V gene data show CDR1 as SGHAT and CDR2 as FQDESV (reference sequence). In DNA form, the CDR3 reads TGTGCCAGCAGCCCCAAACGGTTACGGAATCAAGAGACCCAGTACTTC. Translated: CASSPKRLRNQETQYF.

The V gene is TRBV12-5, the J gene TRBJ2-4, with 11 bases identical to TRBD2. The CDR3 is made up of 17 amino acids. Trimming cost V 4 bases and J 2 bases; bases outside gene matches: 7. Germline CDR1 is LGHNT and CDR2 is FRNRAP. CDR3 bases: TGTGCTAGTGGTTCCCACCGACTAGCGGGGTCCAAAAACATTCAGTACTTC. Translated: CASGSHRLAGSKNIQYF.

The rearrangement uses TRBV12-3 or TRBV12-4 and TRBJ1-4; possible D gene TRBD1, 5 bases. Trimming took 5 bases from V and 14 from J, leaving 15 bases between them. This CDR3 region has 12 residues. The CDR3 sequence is CASSPNRKMLFF. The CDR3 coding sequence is TGTGCCAGCAGTCCAAACAGGAAAATGCTGTTTTTT.

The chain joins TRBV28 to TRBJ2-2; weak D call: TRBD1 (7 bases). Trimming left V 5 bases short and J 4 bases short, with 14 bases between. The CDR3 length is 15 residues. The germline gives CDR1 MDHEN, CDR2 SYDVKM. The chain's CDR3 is CASSPGGGITGELFF. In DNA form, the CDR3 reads TGTGCCAGCAGTCCAGGGGGAGGAATCACCGGGGAGCTGTTTTTT.